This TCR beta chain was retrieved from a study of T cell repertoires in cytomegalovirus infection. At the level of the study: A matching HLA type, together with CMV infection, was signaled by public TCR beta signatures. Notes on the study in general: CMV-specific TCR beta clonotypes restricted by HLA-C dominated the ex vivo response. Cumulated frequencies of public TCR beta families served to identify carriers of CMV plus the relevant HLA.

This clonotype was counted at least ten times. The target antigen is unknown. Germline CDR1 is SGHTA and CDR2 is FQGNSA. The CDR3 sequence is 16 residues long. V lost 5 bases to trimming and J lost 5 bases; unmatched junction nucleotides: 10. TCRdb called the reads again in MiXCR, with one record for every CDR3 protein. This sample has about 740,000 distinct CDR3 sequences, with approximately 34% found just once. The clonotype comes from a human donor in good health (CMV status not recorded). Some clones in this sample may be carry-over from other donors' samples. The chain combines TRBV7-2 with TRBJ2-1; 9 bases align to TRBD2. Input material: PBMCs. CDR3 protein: CASSELLAGSNNEQFF. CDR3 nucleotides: TGTGCCAGCAGCGAGCTACTAGCGGGTTCTAACAATGAGCAGTTCTTC.